The source of this T cell receptor beta chain is a study of blood T cell repertoires in COVID-19. Study-level background: Acute-phase and convalescent COVID-19 samples originated in the United States, Italy and Spain.

How the authors handled the data: Estimated nucleated cell counts came from reference gene primer amplification. Produced via immunoSEQ multiplex PCR; TCRdb's table is partial and in-frame only. The D gene and trimming were derived from the DNA, and the V and J assignments and clone size from that table. The sample includes about 340,000 clones, around four fifths of them seen just once. The germline V gene has CDR1 MDHEN and CDR2 SYDVKM. Trimming cost V 10 bases and J 0 bases, with 19 bases left between them. The CDR3 consists of 16 residues. The sample holds one count of this clone. This chain joins TRBV28 and TRBJ2-1; TRBD2 is a possible D gene (6 bases). The receptor's source is a young man with active or convalescent COVID-19. Sequences were obtained from peripheral blood. The CDR3, as DNA: TGTGCCATCTCACCCGGGGAGGCGAACTCCTACAATGAGCAGTTCTTC. This sequence encodes CAISPGEANSYNEQFF.